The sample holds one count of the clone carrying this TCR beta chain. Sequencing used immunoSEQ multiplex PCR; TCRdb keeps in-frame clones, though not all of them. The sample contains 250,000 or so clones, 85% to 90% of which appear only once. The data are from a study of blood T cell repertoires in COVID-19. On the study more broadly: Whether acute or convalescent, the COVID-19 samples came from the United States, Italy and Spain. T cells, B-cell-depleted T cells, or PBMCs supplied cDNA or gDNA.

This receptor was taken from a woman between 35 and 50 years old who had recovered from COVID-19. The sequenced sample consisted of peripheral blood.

The CDR3 loop is CASSPQPSGGQYF. CDR3 sequence (DNA): TGTGCCAGCTCACCACAACCCAGCGGTGGGCAGTATTTT. The chain combines TRBV18 with TRBJ2-3; tentative D call: TRBD2 (5 bases). Trimming removed 1 base at V and 11 bases at J, with 13 bases between. This CDR3 region has 13 residues. Germline assignment: CDR1 KGHSH and CDR2 LQKENI. Full variable domain (missing parts from reference TRBV18 and TRBJ2-3): NAGVMQNPRHLVRRRGQEARLRCSPMKGHSHVYWYRQLPEEGLKFMVYLQKENIIDESGMPKERFSAEFPKEGPSILRIQQVVRGDSAAYFCASSPQPSGGQYFGPGTRLTVL.